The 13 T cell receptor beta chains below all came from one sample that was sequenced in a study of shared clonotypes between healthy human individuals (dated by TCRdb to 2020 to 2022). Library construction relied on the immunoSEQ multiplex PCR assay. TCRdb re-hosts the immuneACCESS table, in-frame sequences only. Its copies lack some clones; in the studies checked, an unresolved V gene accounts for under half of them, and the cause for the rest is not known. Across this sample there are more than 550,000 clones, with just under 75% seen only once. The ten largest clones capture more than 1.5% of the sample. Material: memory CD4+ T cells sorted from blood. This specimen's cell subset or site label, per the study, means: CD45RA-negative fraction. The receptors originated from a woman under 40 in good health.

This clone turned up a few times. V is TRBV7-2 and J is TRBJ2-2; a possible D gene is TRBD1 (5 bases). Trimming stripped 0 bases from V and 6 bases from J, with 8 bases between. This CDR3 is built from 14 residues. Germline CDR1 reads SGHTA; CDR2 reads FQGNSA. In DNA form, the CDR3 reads TGTGCCAGCAGCTTAGCGCTGGGGCCCGGGGAGCTGTTTTTT. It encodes CASSLALGPGELFF.

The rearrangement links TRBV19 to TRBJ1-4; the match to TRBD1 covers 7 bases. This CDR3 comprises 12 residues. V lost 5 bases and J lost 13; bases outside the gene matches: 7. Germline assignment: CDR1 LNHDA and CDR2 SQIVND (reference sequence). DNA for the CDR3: TGTGCCAGTAGTGGAGAACAGGGGCGACTGTTTTTT. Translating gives CASSGEQGRLFF.

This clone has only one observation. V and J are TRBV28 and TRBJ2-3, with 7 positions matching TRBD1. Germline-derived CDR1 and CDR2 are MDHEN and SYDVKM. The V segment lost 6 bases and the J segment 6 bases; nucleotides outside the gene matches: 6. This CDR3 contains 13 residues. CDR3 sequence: CASRYTGVDTQYF. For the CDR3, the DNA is TGTGCCAGCAGGTACACAGGGGTGGATACGCAGTATTTT.

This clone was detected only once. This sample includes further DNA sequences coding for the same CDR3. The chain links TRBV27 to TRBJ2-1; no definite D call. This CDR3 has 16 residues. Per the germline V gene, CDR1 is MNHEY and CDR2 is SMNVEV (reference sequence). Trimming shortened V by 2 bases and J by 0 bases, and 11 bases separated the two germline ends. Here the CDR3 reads CASSLRASGSYNEQFF. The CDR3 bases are TGTGCCAGCAGTTTACGGGCCTCGGGCTCCTACAATGAGCAGTTCTTC.

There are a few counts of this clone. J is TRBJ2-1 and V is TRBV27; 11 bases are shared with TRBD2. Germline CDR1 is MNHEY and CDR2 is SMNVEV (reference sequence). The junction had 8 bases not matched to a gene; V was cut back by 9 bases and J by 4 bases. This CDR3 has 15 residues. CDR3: CASNSLAGEYNEQFF. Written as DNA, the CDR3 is TGTGCCAGTAACTCACTAGCGGGAGAATACAATGAGCAGTTCTTC.

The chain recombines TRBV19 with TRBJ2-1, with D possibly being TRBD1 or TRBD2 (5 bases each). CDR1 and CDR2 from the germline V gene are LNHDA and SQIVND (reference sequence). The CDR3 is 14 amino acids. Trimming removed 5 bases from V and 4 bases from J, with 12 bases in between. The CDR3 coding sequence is TGTGCCAGTAGTTCCGGGACGGTTTACAATGAGCAGTTCTTC. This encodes CASSSGTVYNEQFF.

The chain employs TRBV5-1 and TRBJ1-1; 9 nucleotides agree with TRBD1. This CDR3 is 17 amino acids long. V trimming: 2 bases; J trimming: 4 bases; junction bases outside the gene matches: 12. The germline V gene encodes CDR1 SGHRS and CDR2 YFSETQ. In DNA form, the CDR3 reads TGCGCCAGCAGCTTAAGACGGGACAGGGTGGGTTTCACTGAAGCTTTCTTT. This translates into CASSLRRDRVGFTEAFF.

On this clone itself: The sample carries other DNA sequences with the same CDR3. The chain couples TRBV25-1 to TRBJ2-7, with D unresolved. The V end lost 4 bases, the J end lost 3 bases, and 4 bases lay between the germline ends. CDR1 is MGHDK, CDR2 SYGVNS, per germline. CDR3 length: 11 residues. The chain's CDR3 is CASSAYYEQYF. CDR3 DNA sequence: TGTGCCAGCAGTGCCTACTACGAGCAGTACTTC.

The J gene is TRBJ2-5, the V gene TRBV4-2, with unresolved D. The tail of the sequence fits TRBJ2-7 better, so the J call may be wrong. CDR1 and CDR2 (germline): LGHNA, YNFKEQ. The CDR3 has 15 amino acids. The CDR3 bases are TGTGCCAGCAGCCAAGAATGGAGCGACACCTACGAGCAGTACTTC. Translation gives CASSQEWSDTYEQYF.

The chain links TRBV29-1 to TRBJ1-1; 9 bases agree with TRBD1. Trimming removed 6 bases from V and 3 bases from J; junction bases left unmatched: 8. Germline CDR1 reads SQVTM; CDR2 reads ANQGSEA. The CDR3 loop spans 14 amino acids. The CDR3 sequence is CSVQQGAGDTEAFF. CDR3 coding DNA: TGCAGCGTGCAACAGGGGGCGGGAGACACTGAAGCTTTCTTT.

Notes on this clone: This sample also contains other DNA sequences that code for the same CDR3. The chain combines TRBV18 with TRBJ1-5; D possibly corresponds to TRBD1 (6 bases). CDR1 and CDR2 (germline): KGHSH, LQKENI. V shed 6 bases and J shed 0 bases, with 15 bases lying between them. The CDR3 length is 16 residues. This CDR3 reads CASSRGQTYSNQPQHF. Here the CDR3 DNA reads TGTGCCAGCTCCCGAGGACAGACTTATAGCAATCAGCCCCAGCATTTT.

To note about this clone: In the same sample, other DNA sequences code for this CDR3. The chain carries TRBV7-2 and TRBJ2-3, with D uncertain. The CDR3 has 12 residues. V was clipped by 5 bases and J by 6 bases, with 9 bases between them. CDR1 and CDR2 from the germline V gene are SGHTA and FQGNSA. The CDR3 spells CASSPYTDTQYF. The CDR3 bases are TGTGCCAGCAGCCCATACACCGATACGCAGTATTTT.

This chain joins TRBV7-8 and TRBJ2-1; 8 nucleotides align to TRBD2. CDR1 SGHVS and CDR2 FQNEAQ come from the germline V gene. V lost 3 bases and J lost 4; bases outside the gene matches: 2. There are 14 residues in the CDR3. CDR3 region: CASSFREGYNEQFF. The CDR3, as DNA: TGTGCCAGCAGCTTTCGGGAGGGGTACAATGAGCAGTTCTTC.